These 7 T cell receptor beta chains originate from one sample sequenced in a study of blood T cell repertoires in COVID-19. Assay: immunoSEQ multiplex PCR; the TCRdb copy retains only in-frame clones and omits some. Of 40,000 or so clones detected, roughly four fifths appear once; the ten largest clones hold more than 30%. Sequencing used peripheral blood. All receptors derive from a man aged 40-50 years with active or convalescent COVID-19.

This chain connects TRBV28 to TRBJ2-1; 10 positions match TRBD2. The ends lost 7 bases at V and 3 bases at J; junction bases unmatched: 18. CDR1 and CDR2 (germline): MDHEN, SYDVKM. The CDR3 is 19 residues long. CDR3: CASNPIPGQRGGGYNEQFF. The CDR3 DNA sequence: TGTGCCAGCAACCCGATCCCGGGCCAGCGGGGGGGTGGCTACAATGAGCAGTTCTTC.

Only one count was recorded for this clone. The V gene is TRBV4-3, the J gene TRBJ2-6, with 12 nucleotides matching TRBD1. V gave up 0 bases and J gave up 4 bases; unmatched junction bases: 7. This CDR3 has 19 amino acids. Germline V CDR1 and CDR2: LGHNA, YSLEER. The CDR3 DNA follows: TGCGCCAGCAGCCAAGATCGTGGGACAGGGGGCGCCGGGGCCAACGTCCTGACTTTC. This encodes CASSQDRGTGGAGANVLTF.

The rearrangement joins TRBV5-1 to TRBJ2-3, with a weak D call TRBD2 (6 bases). V was pared by 0 bases and J by 5 bases, with 16 bases between. CDR3 length equals 16 residues. Germline-derived CDR1 and CDR2 are SGHRS and YFSETQ. The CDR3 coding sequence is TGCGCCAGCAGCTTGGCCGTGACGGGAGACAAAGATACGCAGTATTTT. Translating gives CASSLAVTGDKDTQYF.

This clone was seen once. This sequence joins TRBV3-1 (or the pseudogene TRBV3-2) and TRBJ1-2; TRBD1 might be the D (6 bases). With 4 bases removed from V and 6 bases from J, the gap between germline ends came to 27 bases. CDR1 and CDR2 from the germline V gene are LGHDT and YNNKEL (reference sequence). The CDR3 consists of 18 residues. CDR3 in DNA: TGTGCCAGCAGCCTTGGATGGGACACCAATACGGCAACTAATGGCTACACCTTC. Protein: CASSLGWDTNTATNGYTF.

The V call is TRBV4-1, the J call TRBJ2-7; TRBD2 might be the D (5 bases). The CDR3 extends over 12 amino acids. Germline lookup yields CDR1 MGHRA and CDR2 YSYEKL. The V and J ends lost 6 bases and 1 base respectively, with 7 bases between them. For the CDR3, the DNA is TGCGCCAGCAGTCGGGATTCCTACGAGCAGTACTTC. Its translation is CASSRDSYEQYF.

On this clone: Compared with germline, one end of the junction differs, possibly owing to a read error. The chain employs TRBV28 and TRBJ2-2; TRBD2 matches 14 bases. The CDR3 has 17 amino acids. Germline lookup yields CDR1 MDHEN and CDR2 SYDVKM. DNA for the CDR3: TGTGCCACCGAGGGGACTAGCGGGGGCGTCAACATCGGGGAGCTGTTTTTT. Amino acids: CATEGTSGGVNIGELFF.

J is TRBJ2-1 and V is TRBV21-1; the DNA was not used to check the table's D call, TRBD2. TRBV21-1 is a pseudogene locus. The CDR3 runs 16 residues. The CDR3 is CASSKGERGSYNEQFF. In DNA form, the CDR3 reads TGTGCCAGCAGCAAAGGTGAGCGGGGTTCCTACAATGAGCAGTTCTTC.